This T cell receptor beta chain was sequenced during a study of response to subunit inactivated influenza vaccine. The V gene's germline CDR1 is DFQATT and CDR2 SNEGSKA (reference sequence). Trimming removed 6 bases at V and 1 base at J, with 23 bases between. The CDR3 contains 17 residues. Via MiXCR, TCRdb re-called the RT-PCR reads, giving one row per CDR3 protein. The profile covers fewer than 400,000 distinct CDR3 sequences, with 21% appearing a single time and roughly 10% taken by the ten largest. The table lists this clonotype with a few counts. This TCR was sampled from a man aged 45 to 75 who received an inactivated influenza vaccine. Here the sequenced sample was PBMCs from blood, taken about 20 months after vaccination. The gene calls are TRBV20-1 and TRBJ2-3; D possibly uses TRBD1 or TRBD2 (5 bases each). The CDR3 coding sequence is TGCAGTGCAAGTTTACCATTTGGGGGTGACGGCACAGATACGCAGTATTTT. This gives the protein CSASLPFGGDGTDTQYF.